This T cell receptor beta chain was captured in a study of T cells in localized non-small cell lung cancer. Produced via immunoSEQ multiplex PCR; TCRdb's table is partial and in-frame only. The sample has 30,000 or so clones; around 92% are singletons. Remarks on this clone: No antigen is known for it.

Germline CDR1 SGHAT, CDR2 FQNNGV. V was shortened by 5 bases and J by 6 bases, with 9 bases between the two germline ends. The CDR3 is made up of 12 amino acids. Whole-study findings and limits: In adjacent lung, a median about 54 of the top 100 tumor clones were found. Longer overall survival was seen with higher T cell density measured in blood.

Sequenced here: peripheral blood, sampled before any cancer treatment. This TCR was sampled from an older female donor with stage I lung adenocarcinoma. This rearrangement joins TRBV11-2 to TRBJ2-3; no reliable D call. The CDR3 spells CASSHGVDTQYF. The DNA for the CDR3 is TGTGCCAGCAGCCACGGAGTGGATACGCAGTATTTT.